The source of this T cell receptor (beta chain) is a study of blood T cell repertoires in COVID-19. Study-wide background: The study drew acute and convalescent COVID-19 samples from the United States, Italy and Spain. T cells, B-cell-depleted T cells, or PBMCs provided the cDNA or gDNA that served as material.

The protocol was immunoSEQ multiplex PCR, while the TCRdb copy is restricted to in-frame clones and leaves out a portion. The data contain over 300,000 clones, 70% to 90% of them singletons. The CDR3 contains 14 residues. Germline trimming cut 2 bases from V and 6 bases from J; bases unmatched to any gene: 7. Looked up from germline, CDR1 is SGHAT and CDR2 is FQDESV (reference sequence). Participant-given clinical history determined each cohort assignment. Symptom resolution, clearance, or two negative PCRs marked the recovered donors of Cohort 3. The clonotype was recovered from a man younger than 45 who had recovered from COVID-19. Source material: PBMCs or T cells enriched from blood (not recorded which). The V call is TRBV11-1, the J call TRBJ2-7; 7 nucleotides line up with TRBD1. The CDR3 DNA reads TGTGCCAGCAGCTTAACCCGATACAGGGGCGAGCAGTACTTC. Amino acid sequence: CASSLTRYRGEQYF.